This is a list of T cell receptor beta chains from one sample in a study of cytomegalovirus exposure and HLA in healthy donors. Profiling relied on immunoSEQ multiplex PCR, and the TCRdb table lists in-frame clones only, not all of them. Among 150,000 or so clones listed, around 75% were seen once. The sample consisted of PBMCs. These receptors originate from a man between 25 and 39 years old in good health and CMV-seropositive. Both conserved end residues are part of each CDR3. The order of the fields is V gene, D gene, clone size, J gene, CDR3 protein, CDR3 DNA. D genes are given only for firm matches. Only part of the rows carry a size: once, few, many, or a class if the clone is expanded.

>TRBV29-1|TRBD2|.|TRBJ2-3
CSVESGTSSTDTQYF
TGCAGCGTTGAATCCGGGACTAGTAGCACAGATACGCAGTATTTT
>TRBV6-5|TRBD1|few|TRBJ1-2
CASRRQGPRYGYTF
TGTGCCAGCAGGCGACAGGGTCCCCGCTATGGCTACACCTTC
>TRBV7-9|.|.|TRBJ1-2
CASSREFYGYTF
TGTGCCAGCAGCAGGGAGTTTTATGGCTACACCTTC
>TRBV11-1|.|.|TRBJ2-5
CASSGRGAPSQETQYF
TGTGCCAGCAGCGGGAGGGGGGCACCATCACAAGAGACCCAGTACTTC
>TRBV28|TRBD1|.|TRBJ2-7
CASSPRDRRTYEQYF
TGTGCCAGCAGTCCGCGGGACAGGCGAACCTACGAGCAGTACTTC
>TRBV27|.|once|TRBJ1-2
CASSLSQAAGDGYTF
TGTGCCAGCAGTTTGTCACAGGCCGCCGGCGATGGCTACACCTTC
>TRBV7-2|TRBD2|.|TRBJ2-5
CASSKGLAQETQYF
TGTGCCAGCAGCAAGGGACTAGCCCAAGAGACCCAGTACTTC
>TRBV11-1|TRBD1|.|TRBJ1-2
CASSIRDSWGYTF
TGTGCCAGCAGCATTCGGGACAGCTGGGGCTACACCTTC
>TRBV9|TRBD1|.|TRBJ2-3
CASSSRTGGTDTQYF
TGTGCCAGCAGCTCCCGGACAGGGGGGACAGATACGCAGTATTTT
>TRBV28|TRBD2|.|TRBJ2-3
CASSSGLAGETDTQYF
TGTGCCAGCAGTTCGGGACTAGCGGGAGAGACAGATACGCAGTATTTT
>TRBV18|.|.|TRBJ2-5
CASSPPAAQETQYF
TGTGCCAGCTCCCCACCGGCGGCCCAAGAGACCCAGTACTTC
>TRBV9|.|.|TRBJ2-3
CASARDLHITDTQYF
TGTGCCAGCGCCCGGGACTTACACATCACAGATACGCAGTATTTT
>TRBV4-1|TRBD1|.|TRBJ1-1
CASSPTGEVEAFF
TGCGCCAGCAGCCCGACAGGGGAGGTGGAAGCTTTCTTT
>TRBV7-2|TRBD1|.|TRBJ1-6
CASSPVAGTGSPLHF
TGTGCCAGCAGCCCAGTGGCCGGGACAGGGTCACCCCTCCACTTT
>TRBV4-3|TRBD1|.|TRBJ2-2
CASSQEPTGGELFF
TGCGCCAGCAGCCAAGAACCGACAGGGGGGGAGCTGTTTTTT
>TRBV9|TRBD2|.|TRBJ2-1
CASSPGTSTSSYNEQFF
TGTGCCAGCAGCCCAGGGACTAGCACAAGCTCCTACAATGAGCAGTTCTTC
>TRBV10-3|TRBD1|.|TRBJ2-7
CAITGTASYEQYF
TGTGCCATCACCGGGACAGCCTCCTACGAGCAGTACTTC
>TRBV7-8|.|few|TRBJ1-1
CASSLAGAGTEAFF
TGTGCCAGCAGCTTAGCGGGGGCCGGCACTGAAGCTTTCTTT
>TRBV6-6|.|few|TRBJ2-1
CASSYHDTNEQFF
TGTGCCAGCAGTTACCACGACACCAATGAGCAGTTCTTC
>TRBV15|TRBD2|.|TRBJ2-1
CATSRDGAGGFYNEQFF
TGTGCCACCAGCAGAGATGGGGCGGGAGGATTCTACAATGAGCAGTTCTTC
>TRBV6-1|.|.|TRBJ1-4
CASSEGGAGNEKLFF
TGTGCCAGCAGTGAAGGGGGCGCGGGGAATGAAAAACTGTTTTTT
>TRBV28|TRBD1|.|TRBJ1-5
CASGFLRDRVSNQPQHF
TGTGCCAGCGGATTCCTACGGGACAGAGTTAGCAATCAGCCCCAGCATTTT
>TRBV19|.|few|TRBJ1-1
CASRGGNTEAFF
TGTGCCAGTAGGGGGGGGAACACTGAAGCTTTCTTT
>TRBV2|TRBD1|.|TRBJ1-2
CASRATGGNYGYTF
TGTGCCAGCAGAGCAACAGGGGGTAACTATGGCTACACCTTC
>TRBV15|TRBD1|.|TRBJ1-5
CATSRGTGGVYSNQPQHF
TGTGCCACCAGCAGGGGGACAGGCGGGGTATATAGCAATCAGCCCCAGCATTTT
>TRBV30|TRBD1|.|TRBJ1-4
CAGSKGANEKLFF
TGTGCCGGAAGCAAGGGGGCAAACGAAAAACTGTTTTTT
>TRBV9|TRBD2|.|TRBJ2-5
CASSVWVSGAPETQYF
TGTGCCAGCAGCGTATGGGTTAGCGGGGCCCCGGAGACCCAGTACTTC
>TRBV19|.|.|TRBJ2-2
CASSIGPTGAGELFF
TGTGCCAGTAGTATAGGCCCCACGGGGGCCGGGGAGCTGTTTTTT
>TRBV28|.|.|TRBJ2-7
CASSLPQDIPGEQYF
TGTGCCAGCAGTTTACCCCAGGACATTCCGGGCGAGCAGTACTTC
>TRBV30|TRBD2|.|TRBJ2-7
CACRGAGLSYEQYF
TGTGCCTGCCGCGGAGCGGGACTTTCCTACGAGCAGTACTTC
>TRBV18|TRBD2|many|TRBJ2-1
CASSFLAGGYNEQFF
TGTGCCAGCTCATTTCTAGCGGGGGGATACAATGAGCAGTTCTTC
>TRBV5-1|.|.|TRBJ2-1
CASSLGGGFSYNEQFF
TGCGCCAGCAGCTTGGGGGGGGGCTTCTCCTACAATGAGCAGTTCTTC
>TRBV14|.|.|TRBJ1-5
CASSRGGYNQPQHF
TGTGCCAGCAGCCGGGGGGGATACAATCAGCCCCAGCATTTT
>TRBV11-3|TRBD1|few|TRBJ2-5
CASTLTGHRGETQYF
TGTGCCAGCACCTTGACAGGGCACCGTGGGGAGACCCAGTACTTC
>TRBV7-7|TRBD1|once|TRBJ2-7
CASSQGQGIQYEQYF
TGTGCTAGCAGCCAGGGACAGGGAATACAATACGAGCAGTACTTC
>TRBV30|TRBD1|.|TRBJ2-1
CAWNPLGQEDYNEQFF
TGTGCCTGGAATCCCTTGGGACAGGAAGACTACAATGAGCAGTTCTTC
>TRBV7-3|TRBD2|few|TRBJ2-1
CASSLVAGGRNEQFF
TGTGCCAGCAGCTTAGTAGCGGGAGGCCGGAATGAGCAGTTCTTC
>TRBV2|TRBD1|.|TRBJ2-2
CASSERAGGWSTGELFF
TGTGCCAGCAGTGAACGGGCAGGGGGCTGGAGCACCGGGGAGCTGTTTTTT
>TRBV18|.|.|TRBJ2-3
CASSPPRNRAADTQYF
TGTGCCAGCTCCCCCCCCCGGAACAGGGCGGCGGATACGCAGTATTTT
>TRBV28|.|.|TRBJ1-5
CASSSLNSNQPQHF
TGTGCCAGCAGTTCGTTAAATAGCAATCAGCCCCAGCATTTT
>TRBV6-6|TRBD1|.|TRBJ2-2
CASGRDRVSTGELFF
TGTGCCAGCGGCCGGGACAGGGTCAGCACCGGGGAGCTGTTTTTT